These T cell receptor beta chains were read from a single sample in a study of shared clonotypes between healthy human individuals. Profiled with immunoSEQ multiplex PCR; TCRdb holds only in-frame clones, not every one. Of about 1 million clones in the sample, around 74% are singletons; the top ten hold around 1.5%. The sequenced sample was memory CD4+ T cells sorted from blood. The receptor set was obtained from a man in his late teens or twenties in good health. Each CDR3 is given with its conserved first and last residue. Clone size is not always given. Where it is, it says once, few, many or a class for expanded clones.

clone size: .
J gene: TRBJ2-7
V gene: TRBV5-1
CDR3 protein: CASSRGLAGDEQYF

clone size: .
J gene: TRBJ1-5
V gene: TRBV23-1
CDR3 protein: CASSQDRGLDQPQHF

clone size: once
J gene: TRBJ1-3
V gene: TRBV6-5
CDR3 protein: CASNPDRPSGNTIYF

clone size: .
J gene: TRBJ1-5
V gene: TRBV6-1
CDR3 protein: CASSEYFRDRENQPQHF

clone size: .
J gene: TRBJ1-5
V gene: TRBV28
CDR3 protein: CASSPRTGGGQPQHF

clone size: .
J gene: TRBJ2-1
V gene: TRBV30
CDR3 protein: CAWSRPGTEQFF

clone size: .
J gene: TRBJ2-2
V gene: TRBV29-1
CDR3 protein: CSARDSLNIGELFF

clone size: .
J gene: TRBJ2-1
V gene: TRBV6-4
CDR3 protein: CASSDSLGDINRAHNEQFF

clone size: .
J gene: TRBJ1-6
V gene: TRBV30
CDR3 protein: CAWSGGFAYNSPLHF

clone size: .
J gene: TRBJ2-7
V gene: TRBV14
CDR3 protein: CASSQGQSGSYEQYF

clone size: .
J gene: TRBJ2-5
V gene: TRBV5-4
CDR3 protein: CASSLPGPQGKTQYF

clone size: .
J gene: TRBJ1-6
V gene: TRBV12-5
CDR3 protein: CASGLRHGALHF

clone size: few
J gene: TRBJ1-4
V gene: TRBV10-3
CDR3 protein: CAISESGEKLFF

clone size: .
J gene: TRBJ2-6
V gene: TRBV13
CDR3 protein: CASSLRTGGSGANVLTF

clone size: .
J gene: TRBJ1-1
V gene: TRBV6-9
CDR3 protein: CASSYRLGGNTEAFF

clone size: .
J gene: TRBJ1-2
V gene: TRBV30
CDR3 protein: CAWSDRVANYGYTF

clone size: .
J gene: TRBJ1-6
V gene: TRBV5-8
CDR3 protein: CASSLEDSPLHF

clone size: .
J gene: TRBJ2-3
V gene: TRBV4-1
CDR3 protein: CASSQDQSGGATDTQYF

clone size: .
J gene: TRBJ2-4
V gene: TRBV28
CDR3 protein: CASCLAGGVPKNIQYF

clone size: .
J gene: TRBJ1-1
V gene: TRBV6-1
CDR3 protein: CAILGTGRTEAFF

clone size: .
J gene: TRBJ2-4
V gene: TRBV5-4
CDR3 protein: CASSSRQGDLAKNIQYF

clone size: .
J gene: TRBJ1-2
V gene: TRBV11-2
CDR3 protein: CASSQNTNYGYTF

clone size: .
J gene: TRBJ2-3
V gene: TRBV2
CDR3 protein: CASSVNRPSSTDTQYF

clone size: few
J gene: TRBJ1-3
V gene: TRBV19
CDR3 protein: CASSDLSGNTIYF

clone size: .
J gene: TRBJ2-7
V gene: TRBV2
CDR3 protein: CASSEFQGKVNEQYF

clone size: .
J gene: TRBJ2-6
V gene: TRBV5-3
CDR3 protein: CARSLVVATLSSGANVLTF

clone size: .
J gene: TRBJ2-2
V gene: TRBV4-3
CDR3 protein: CASSQGPGSGELFF